Detailed here is one T cell receptor (beta chain). Its antigen is undetermined. At the DNA level, this CDR3 is encoded by other sequences in the same sample as well. This record comes from a study of long-term antiretroviral therapy in people with HIV. Findings and caveats of the study: Following ART, diversity rose but still fell short of transplant donor controls.

One or more pre-ART and two or more post-ART PBMC samples were available from each donor. Germline CDR1 is SGHDN and CDR2 is FVKESK. The CDR3 covers 15 residues. Deletions cut 1 base from V and 1 base from J, with 9 bases between. At the survey level, the v3.0 immunoSEQ assay was run. Libraries were prepared by immunoSEQ multiplex PCR; TCRdb keeps only in-frame clonotypes and omits some of them. The sample has about 29,000 clones, about three quarters seen once. Sequenced here: unsorted PBMCs, sampled 1.5 years before starting antiretroviral therapy. This chain uses TRBV14 with TRBJ2-3; the D gene could be TRBD1 or TRBD2 (6 bases each). The TCR was taken from a man between 18 and 35 years old with HIV. Here the CDR3 DNA reads TGTGCCAGCAGCCAAGTCGGGGGCGGCACAGATACGCAGTATTTT. Residues: CASSQVGGGTDTQYF.